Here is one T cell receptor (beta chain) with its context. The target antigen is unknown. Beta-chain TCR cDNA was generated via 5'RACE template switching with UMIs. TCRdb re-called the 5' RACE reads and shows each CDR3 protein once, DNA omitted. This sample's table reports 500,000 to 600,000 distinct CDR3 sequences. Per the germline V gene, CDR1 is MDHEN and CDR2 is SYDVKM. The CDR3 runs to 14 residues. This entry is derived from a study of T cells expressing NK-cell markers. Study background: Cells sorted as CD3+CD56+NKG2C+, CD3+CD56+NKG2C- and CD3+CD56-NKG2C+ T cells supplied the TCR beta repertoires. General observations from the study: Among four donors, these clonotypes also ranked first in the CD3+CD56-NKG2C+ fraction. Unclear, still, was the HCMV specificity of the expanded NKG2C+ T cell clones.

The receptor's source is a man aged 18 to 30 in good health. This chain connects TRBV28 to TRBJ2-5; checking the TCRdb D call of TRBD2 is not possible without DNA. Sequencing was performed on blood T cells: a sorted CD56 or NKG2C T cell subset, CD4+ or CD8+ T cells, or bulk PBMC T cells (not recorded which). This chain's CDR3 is CASSPSGFQETQYF.